The 16 T cell receptor beta chains below come from one sample, sequenced in a study of T cells in Graves' hyperthyroidism and ophthalmopathy. It was RNA transcripts that yielded the amplified TCR beta CDR3 regions. HTBI primers were employed in a first-round RT-PCR of the TCR CDR3. Using its own MiXCR run on the multiplex PCR reads, TCRdb lists one record per CDR3 protein. The sample consists of about 560,000 distinct CDR3 sequences, 15% to 20% of them appearing once. The sequenced sample was blood. The receptors were sampled from a woman aged 18-30 years with Graves' hyperthyroidism.

This clonotype came up a few times. The rearrangement uses TRBV2 and TRBJ2-7, with D perhaps matching TRBD2 (5 bases). The germline gives CDR1 SNHLY, CDR2 FYNNEI. The V end was cut by 10 bases, the J end by 4 bases, with 11 bases between. The CDR3 spans 11 residues. The CDR3 is CATETGYEQYF. The CDR3 nucleotides are TGTGCCACCGAGACGGGATACGAGCAGTACTTC.

Details on this clonotype: With a much larger clone just one base away, this may be a read error. This chain joins TRBV25-1 and TRBJ2-7, with 15 bases lining up with TRBD2. V trimming: 4 bases; J trimming: 6 bases; junction bases outside the gene matches: 4. This CDR3 spans 15 amino acids. Per the germline V gene, CDR1 is MGHDK and CDR2 is SYGVNS. The CDR3 bases are TGTGCCAGCAGTGGGACTAGCGGGGGGGCTGGCGAGCAGTACTTC. Translation: CASSGTSGGAGEQYF.

The chain uses TRBV6-1 and TRBJ2-4, with 10 bases matching TRBD2. CDR3 length: 17 residues. In germline, CDR1 is MNHNS, CDR2 SASEGT. With V trimmed by 6 bases and J by 1 base, 9 bases remained unmatched. The DNA for the CDR3 is TGTGCCAGCAGCTCCACCCATAGCGGGGGGGCCAAAAACATTCAGTACTTC. It encodes CASSSTHSGGAKNIQYF.

This clonotype appeared a few times. The chain uses TRBV15 and TRBJ2-1; D call uncertain. Germline V gene data show CDR1 as LNHNV and CDR2 as YYDKDF (reference sequence). The CDR3 extends over 16 amino acids. Trimming removed 1 base from V and 5 bases from J, with 15 bases in between. CDR3 sequence reads: CATSRALASNNNEQFF. CDR3 nucleotide sequence: TGTGCCACCAGCAGAGCGTTAGCCTCCAACAACAATGAGCAGTTCTTC.

The chain links TRBV7-2 to TRBJ2-1; 7 nucleotides align to TRBD2. Unmatched junction bases numbered 13, after V lost 5 bases and J lost 9 bases. This CDR3 region has 15 residues. From germline, CDR1 is SGHTA and CDR2 FQGNSA. The CDR3 here is CASSGWGGGRGEQFF. CDR3 bases: TGTGCCAGCAGCGGATGGGGGGGAGGGCGGGGTGAGCAGTTCTTC.

This chain links TRBV9 with TRBJ2-3; D is perhaps TRBD1 or TRBD2 (5 bases each). This CDR3 comprises 16 residues. Germline loops: CDR1 SGDLS, CDR2 YYNGEE. With 5 bases removed from V and 0 bases from J, the gap between germline ends came to 16 bases. CDR3 protein: CASSLAGTSSTDTQYF. CDR3 bases: TGTGCCAGCAGTCTCGCCGGGACCTCGAGCACAGATACGCAGTATTTT.

This clonotype was observed at least ten times. This chain links TRBV18 with TRBJ2-5; 12 nucleotides line up with TRBD2. This CDR3 contains 16 residues. Germline assignment: CDR1 KGHSH and CDR2 LQKENI. V shed 4 bases and J 4 bases; nucleotides not matched to a gene: 7. CDR3 loop: CASSLKTSGSTETQYF. The CDR3 DNA sequence: TGTGCCAGCTCACTAAAGACTAGCGGGAGCACAGAGACCCAGTACTTC.

This clonotype was found many times. The chain combines TRBV11-3 with TRBJ2-7, with D unclear. Trimming cost V 3 bases and J 3 bases, with 9 bases left between them. The CDR3 has 13 residues. The germline gives CDR1 SGHNT, CDR2 YENEEA. The CDR3 bases are TGTGCCAGCAGCTTTACATTCGGCTACGAGCAGTACTTC. As protein: CASSFTFGYEQYF.

J is TRBJ2-1 and V is TRBV9; D call uncertain. The CDR3 loop spans 15 amino acids. Germline V gene sequence: CDR1 SGDLS, CDR2 YYNGEE. The V and J ends lost 4 bases and 5 bases respectively, with 16 bases between them. In DNA, the CDR3 is TGTGCCAGCAGCCTACATCTAAGGCTTGACAATGAGCAGTTCTTC. Translation gives CASSLHLRLDNEQFF.

This clonotype was counted at least ten times. This rearrangement joins TRBV11-3 to TRBJ1-4; perhaps TRBD1 as D (5 bases). CDR1 and CDR2 from the germline V gene are SGHNT and YENEEA. The length of the CDR3 is 14 residues. The V and J ends lost 5 bases and 5 bases respectively, with 12 bases between them. CDR3 bases: TGTGCCAGCAGCAAGGGACGGAGCAATGAAAAACTGTTTTTT. This sequence encodes CASSKGRSNEKLFF.

This chain connects TRBV19 to TRBJ1-1; 7 bases agree with TRBD1. V lost 9 bases and J lost 4; bases outside the gene matches: 5. The germline gives CDR1 LNHDA, CDR2 SQIVND (reference sequence). The CDR3 covers 12 residues. This CDR3 reads CASRGLGTEAFF. The DNA of the CDR3 is TGTGCCAGCAGGGGGTTGGGCACTGAAGCTTTCTTT.

The genes are TRBV5-4 and TRBJ2-1; D call uncertain. The germline V and J ends were trimmed by 0 bases and 0 bases, with 10 bases remaining between them. The CDR3 length is 16 residues. CDR1 SGHNT and CDR2 YYREEE come from the germline V gene (reference sequence). CDR3 region: CASSLERVSSYNEQFF. The CDR3 DNA sequence: TGTGCCAGCAGCTTGGAGCGTGTGAGCTCCTACAATGAGCAGTTCTTC.

This clonotype was counted between two and nine times. The J gene is TRBJ1-5, the V gene TRBV7-2; weak D call: TRBD1 (6 bases). Germline CDR1 SGHTA, CDR2 FQGNSA. The CDR3 runs 14 residues. With 1 base removed from V and 7 bases from J, the gap between germline ends came to 11 bases. CDR3 amino acids: CASSLDGGWQPQHF. The CDR3 DNA is TGTGCCAGCAGCTTAGACGGGGGCTGGCAGCCCCAGCATTTT.

The sample holds many counts of this clonotype. J is TRBJ1-6 and V is TRBV11-2; D is perhaps TRBD1 (6 bases). The CDR3 sequence is 15 residues long. The germline V and J ends were trimmed by 5 bases and 9 bases, with 17 bases remaining between them. The V gene's germline CDR1 is SGHAT and CDR2 FQNNGV. DNA of the CDR3: TGTGCCAGCAGCCCAACCCGCGGCAGGGGTTCACCCCTCCACTTT. Residues: CASSPTRGRGSPLHF.

This clonotype was seen ten or more times. The rearrangement links TRBV27 to TRBJ1-5; a possible D gene is TRBD1 (6 bases). CDR3 length: 15 residues. Germline CDR1 is MNHEY and CDR2 is SMNVEV (reference sequence). The V end lost 1 base, the J end lost 2 bases, and 9 bases lay between the germline ends. The CDR3 DNA is TGTGCCAGCAGTTTATGGGGGCTAGGCAATCAGCCCCAGCATTTT. Translation: CASSLWGLGNQPQHF.

This clonotype was seen many times. The chain carries TRBV6-2 or TRBV6-3 and TRBJ2-3; no reliable D call. Germline V gene data show CDR1 as MNHEY and CDR2 as SVGEGT. CDR3 length: 14 amino acids. Trimming took 4 bases from V and 4 from J, leaving 12 bases between them. CDR3 nucleotides: TGTGCCAGCAGTTTCACAAGCAGTTCAGATACGCAGTATTTT. Its translation: CASSFTSSSDTQYF.